The clone carrying this T cell receptor beta chain occurred many times. What it recognizes is unknown. In germline, CDR1 is MDHEN, CDR2 SYDVKM. There are 17 residues in the CDR3. Trimming shortened V by 4 bases and J by 5 bases, and 20 bases separated the two germline ends. The data were taken from a study of regulatory T cells in long-lasting Graves disease. Study information: Positive TSH receptor antibodies alongside over 5 years of antithyroid drugs were what marked Graves' disease as persistent. Study-wide results and caveats: The TCR repertoire of persistent Graves' patients was less diverse than that of newly diagnosed ones. Persistent disease exhibited a predilection for TRBV28, TRBJ1-2 and TRBJ2-5.

The authors built TCR beta libraries using iRepertoire HTBI primers and Arm-PCR of CDR3 regions. TCRdb called the multiplex PCR reads again in MiXCR, with one record for every CDR3 protein. The repertoire consists of 400,000 to 600,000 distinct CDR3 sequences, with about 22% occurring once and the leading ten covering about 6.6%. The time point denotes: persistent/refractory GD, antithyroid drugs over 5 years with positive TRAb. RNA extracted from PBMCs served as the sequencing template. EDTA tubes collected roughly 9 milliliters of peripheral blood. The sequenced sample was peripheral blood mononuclear cells (PBMCs), obtained when the disease was refractory, from a patient treated with antithyroid drugs. This receptor was identified in a female donor with Graves disease. J is TRBJ2-2 and V is TRBV28, with D tentatively TRBD1 or TRBD2 (5 bases each). Here the CDR3 reads CASSWVDRIGGTGELFF. In DNA, the CDR3 is TGTGCCAGCAGTTGGGTCGACAGAATCGGCGGGACCGGGGAGCTGTTTTTT.